These 24 T cell receptor beta chains came from one sample sequenced in a study of cytomegalovirus exposure and HLA in healthy donors. The PCR employed 60 Vbeta primers together with 13 Jbeta primers. The repertoire was sequenced with immunoSEQ multiplex PCR; TCRdb's copy has only in-frame clones and lacks some. The sample yields roughly 87,000 clones, about 85% seen once. Source material: PBMCs. Source of these receptors: a woman aged 40 to 55 in good health and CMV-seropositive.

This clone was picked up one time. The J gene is TRBJ1-2, the V gene TRBV10-3; no clear D. The CDR3 contains 13 residues. The ends were cut back, 7 bases at V and 4 bases at J, with 13 bases in the middle. CDR1 is ENHRY, CDR2 SYGVKD, per germline. Written as DNA, the CDR3 is TGTGCCATCAACCCGGGAGGTGGCTATGGCTACACCTTC. Encoded protein: CAINPGGGYGYTF.

The chain combines TRBV5-8 with TRBJ1-2; 7 nucleotides align to TRBD1. Germline CDR1 is SGHTS and CDR2 is YDEGEE. The CDR3 runs to 14 residues. With V trimmed by 2 bases and J by 5 bases, 6 bases remained unmatched. CDR3: CASSFGQAGYGYTF. The CDR3 DNA sequence: TGTGCCAGCAGCTTCGGACAGGCCGGGTATGGCTACACCTTC. The full variable domain, its missing parts supplied by reference TRBV5-8 and TRBJ1-2, is EAGVTQSPTHLIKTRGQQATLRCSPISGHTSVYWYQQALGLGLQFLLWYDEGEERNRGNFPPRFSGRQFPNYSSELNVNALELEDSALYLCASSFGQAGYGYTFGSGTRLTVV.

This clone was seen a handful of times. CDR3 sequence reads: CASSLGGGDEQFF. The CDR3 nucleotides are TGCGCCAGCAGCTTGGGGGGGGGCGATGAGCAGTTCTTC. The chain uses TRBV5-1 and TRBJ2-1, with D perhaps TRBD2 (7 bases). This CDR3 has 13 amino acids. The germline V gene encodes CDR1 SGHRS and CDR2 YFSETQ. V lost 0 bases to trimming and J lost 8 bases, with 9 bases between them.

The rearrangement links TRBV14 to TRBJ2-5, with TRBD1 as a possible D gene (5 bases). The J call may be incorrect, as the DNA end agrees better with TRBJ2-7. The CDR3 extends over 16 amino acids. Germline CDR1 SGHDN, CDR2 FVKESK. CDR3 in amino acids: CASSQVRGRDAYEQYF. The CDR3, as DNA: TGTGCCAGCAGCCAAGTACGAGGCAGGGATGCTTACGAGCAGTACTTC.

The chain couples TRBV18 to TRBJ2-6; maybe TRBD1 (6 bases). The V end was cut by 3 bases, the J end by 0 bases, with 18 bases between. The V gene's germline CDR1 is KGHSH and CDR2 LQKENI. The CDR3 spans 19 residues. This chain's CDR3 is CASSPGLGTKSSGANVLTF. The DNA of the CDR3 is TGTGCCAGCTCACCTGGGTTAGGGACAAAGAGCTCTGGGGCCAACGTCCTGACTTTC.

J is TRBJ2-7 and V is TRBV19, with D tentatively TRBD1 (5 bases). Germline assignment: CDR1 LNHDA and CDR2 SQIVND (reference sequence). Trimming took off 8 bases at V and 3 bases at J, with 17 bases between the two ends. This CDR3 has 14 amino acids. Written as DNA, the CDR3 is TGTGCCAGTTCAACCCAGGGTTTTGGCTACGAGCAGTACTTC. It translates to CASSTQGFGYEQYF.

V and J are TRBV19 and TRBJ1-4; possible D gene TRBD1, 6 bases. This CDR3 has 14 amino acids. Germline loops: CDR1 LNHDA, CDR2 SQIVND (reference sequence). V lost 6 bases to trimming and J lost 8 bases, with 16 bases between them. CDR3 residues: CASRPGHSDEKLFF. For the CDR3, the DNA is TGTGCCAGTAGACCGGGACATTCAGACGAAAAACTGTTTTTT.

This clone was observed once. The genes are TRBV4-2 and TRBJ2-7; possibly TRBD2 for D (5 bases). V lost 0 bases and J 2 bases, leaving 14 bases between the germline ends. Germline V CDR1 and CDR2: LGHNA, YNFKEQ. CDR3 length: 16 residues. In DNA, the CDR3 is TGTGCCAGCAGCCAAGAGGGCGGGTTCCCCACCTACGAGCAGTACTTC. Translated: CASSQEGGFPTYEQYF.

The V and J genes are TRBV5-1 and TRBJ2-7, with 7 bases that match TRBD1. V was pared by 4 bases and J by 6 bases, with 10 bases of the junction left unmatched. The CDR3 extends over 14 amino acids. CDR1 is SGHRS, CDR2 YFSETQ, per germline. This CDR3 is CASSQGWDRGEQYF. In DNA, the CDR3 is TGCGCCAGCAGCCAGGGGTGGGACAGAGGCGAGCAGTACTTC.

The chain couples TRBV15 to TRBJ1-1, with a possible D match to TRBD1 (5 bases). V was trimmed by 1 base and J by 0 bases, leaving 9 bases between them. The CDR3 runs 15 residues. The germline gives CDR1 LNHNV, CDR2 YYDKDF (reference sequence). As DNA, the CDR3 is TGTGCCACCAGCAGAGTATCAGGGATGAACACTGAAGCTTTCTTT. Protein sequence: CATSRVSGMNTEAFF.

The chain carries TRBV10-1 and TRBJ2-1; 11 nucleotides line up with TRBD2. Germline V lookup: CDR1 WNHNN, CDR2 SYGVQD (reference sequence). Trimming cost V 0 bases and J 5 bases; bases outside gene matches: 6. CDR3 length: 17 residues. DNA of the CDR3: TGCGCCAGCAGTGAGTCTCTAGCGGGAGGAAGAAACAATGAGCAGTTCTTC. This gives the protein CASSESLAGGRNNEQFF.

CDR3 DNA sequence: TGTGCCAGCAGCGTGGCAACAGGGGAGCAGTACTTC. Translation gives CASSVATGEQYF. The chain joins TRBV9 to TRBJ2-5; TRBD1 agrees at 7 bases. This CDR3 comprises 12 residues. V was pared by 2 bases and J by 11 bases, with 6 bases of the junction left unmatched. Germline CDR1 and CDR2: SGDLS and YYNGEE.

This CDR3 reads CASSLRGYEQYF. The CDR3, as DNA: TGTGCCAGCAGTTTGCGGGGGTACGAGCAGTACTTC. The V gene is TRBV28, the J gene TRBJ2-7, with 7 bases lining up with TRBD2. The ends lost 3 bases at V and 4 bases at J; junction bases unmatched: 0. This CDR3 contains 12 residues. In germline, CDR1 is MDHEN, CDR2 SYDVKM. The whole variable domain, remainder taken from reference TRBV28 and TRBJ2-7, is DVKVTQSSRYLVKRTGEKVFLECVQDMDHENMFWYRQDPGLGLRLIYFSYDVKMKEKGDIPEGYSVSREKKERFSLILESASTNQTSMYLCASSLRGYEQYFGPGTRLTVT.

This sequence joins TRBV29-1 and TRBJ2-7; D call uncertain. CDR1 is SQVTM and CDR2 is ANQGSEA in the germline V gene. V was clipped by 7 bases and J by 3 bases, with 16 bases between them. This CDR3 has 13 residues. The CDR3, as DNA: TGCAGCGCCCTGTTCGACACGAACTACGAGCAGTACTTC. This translates into CSALFDTNYEQYF.

The V call is TRBV25-1, the J call TRBJ1-1, with 9 positions matching TRBD1. After removal of 6 bases from V and 3 bases from J, the junction contained 5 bases not matched to a gene. This CDR3 spans 14 amino acids. The V gene's germline CDR1 is MGHDK and CDR2 SYGVNS. The CDR3 nucleotides are TGTGCCAGCAGGGGACAGGGCGGACACACTGAAGCTTTCTTT. It translates to CASRGQGGHTEAFF.

The V and J genes are TRBV7-9 and TRBJ2-5; a weak D match, TRBD1 (6 bases). The CDR3 has 15 amino acids. With 1 base removed from V and 1 base from J, the gap between germline ends came to 10 bases. CDR1 is SEHNR, CDR2 FQNEAQ, per germline (reference sequence). Here the CDR3 reads CASSLEGVRQETQYF. The CDR3 region has the DNA TGTGCCAGCAGCTTAGAGGGGGTCCGCCAAGAGACCCAGTACTTC. The full variable domain, rest sourced from reference TRBV7-9 and TRBJ2-5, is DTGVSQNPRHKITKRGQNVTFRCDPISEHNRLYWYRQTLGQGPEFLTYFQNEAQLEKSRLLSDRFSAERPKGSFSTLEIQRTEQGDSAMYLCASSLEGVRQETQYFGPGTRLLVL.

V is TRBV9 and J is TRBJ2-3, with TRBD1 matching over 7 bases. This CDR3 region has 15 residues. From germline, CDR1 is SGDLS and CDR2 YYNGEE. V lost 3 bases and J lost 2; bases outside the gene matches: 6. CDR3 sequence reads: CASSGRGLFTDTQYF. CDR3 sequence (DNA): TGTGCCAGCAGCGGAAGGGGGCTTTTCACAGATACGCAGTATTTT. Full variable domain (remainder filled in from reference TRBV9 and TRBJ2-3): DSGVTQTPKHLITATGQRVTLRCSPRSGDLSVYWYQQSLDQGLQFLIQYYNGEERAKGNILERFSAQQFPDLHSELNLSSLELGDSALYFCASSGRGLFTDTQYFGPGTRLTVL.

This chain uses TRBV27 with TRBJ2-1; 7 nucleotides align to TRBD2. Germline V gene sequence: CDR1 MNHEY, CDR2 SMNVEV (reference sequence). The CDR3 is 15 residues long. The V and J ends lost 5 bases and 4 bases, in that order; junction bases with no gene match: 8. CDR3 coding DNA: TGTGCCAGCAGTAGCGGGGTAGCGACGTACAATGAGCAGTTCTTC. It specifies CASSSGVATYNEQFF.

This clone was detected only once. The chain couples TRBV27 to TRBJ2-7, with D possibly matching TRBD2 (5 bases). Germline loops: CDR1 MNHEY, CDR2 SMNVEV (reference sequence). The CDR3 loop spans 14 amino acids. Trimming took off 8 bases at V and 1 base at J, with 15 bases between the two ends. CDR3 in DNA: TGTGCCAGCGGATCCTCTTCGGGATCCTACGAGCAGTACTTC. Protein: CASGSSSGSYEQYF.

In DNA form, the CDR3 reads TGTGCCAGCAGTTCCTTCACAGATACGCAGTATTTT. Translation: CASSSFTDTQYF. This chain uses TRBV27 with TRBJ2-3; unclear D gene. The germline V gene encodes CDR1 MNHEY and CDR2 SMNVEV (reference sequence). With 4 bases removed from V and 2 bases from J, the gap between germline ends came to 4 bases. There are 12 residues in the CDR3.

Notes on this clone: The sample has other DNA sequences that encode this CDR3 too. V is TRBV27 and J is TRBJ1-5; 7 bases are a match to TRBD1. Germline loops: CDR1 MNHEY, CDR2 SMNVEV (reference sequence). The V and J ends lost 3 bases and 4 bases, in that order; junction bases with no gene match: 3. The CDR3 loop spans 14 amino acids. The CDR3 is CASSLGQINQPQHF. The CDR3 bases are TGTGCCAGCAGTTTGGGACAGATAAATCAGCCCCAGCATTTT.

This chain connects TRBV7-9 to TRBJ2-5; TRBD1 agrees at 9 bases. CDR3 length equals 15 residues. V dropped 5 bases and J dropped 5; count of bases not matched to a gene: 9. Per germline, CDR1 SEHNR and CDR2 FQNEAQ (reference sequence). This CDR3 is CASSPRTGGGETQYF. CDR3 DNA: TGTGCCAGCAGCCCCCGTACAGGGGGCGGGGAGACCCAGTACTTC.

This clone turned up a few times. This sequence joins TRBV2 and TRBJ2-7; tentative D call: TRBD2 (5 bases). Trimming pared 7 bases from V and 4 bases from J, leaving 8 bases between. The CDR3 length is 11 residues. Germline lookup yields CDR1 SNHLY and CDR2 FYNNEI. This CDR3 reads CASKGEYEQYF. In nucleotides, the CDR3 is TGTGCCAGCAAGGGAGAGTACGAGCAGTACTTC.

The CDR3 sequence is CASSPPGTVPNTEAFF. The CDR3 DNA follows: TGTGCCAGCTCACCCCCTGGGACAGTCCCGAACACTGAAGCTTTCTTT. The rearrangement joins TRBV18 to TRBJ1-1, with TRBD1 identical over 7 bases. Germline V gene sequence: CDR1 KGHSH, CDR2 LQKENI. The CDR3 consists of 16 residues. J lost 1 base, V lost 3 bases, and 8 bases had no gene match.